This paragraph reports one T cell receptor beta chain. Antigen: not known. This specimen comes from a study of early T cells in non-severe SARS-CoV-2 infection. General study points: The VDJdb matching leaned toward anti-spike CD8 responses and overlooked private and CD4 specificities.

The CDR3 has 15 residues. The germline CDR1 and CDR2 sequences are SGHAT and FQNNGV. With V trimmed by 4 bases and J by 6 bases, 7 bases remained unmatched. The TCR library protocol attached unique molecular identifiers to the individual cDNA molecules. TCRdb called the 5' RACE reads again in MiXCR, with one record for every CDR3 protein. The sample consists of approximately 76,000 distinct CDR3 sequences, around 15% of them appearing once. The V call is TRBV11-2, the J call TRBJ2-1, with 9 bases identical to TRBD1. Specimen: whole blood. The receptor was derived from an adult who was a healthcare worker with PCR-confirmed SARS-CoV-2 infection or an uninfected control (not recorded which). The chain's CDR3 is CASSSRTGVGNEQFF. CDR3 DNA: TGTGCCAGCAGCTCAAGGACAGGGGTGGGCAATGAGCAGTTCTTC.